This TCR beta chain emerged from a study of blood T cell repertoires in COVID-19. Study information: Acute and convalescent COVID-19 specimens originated in the United States, Italy and Spain. In each case, the material was cDNA or gDNA derived from T cells, B-cell-depleted T cells, or PBMCs.

The authors' processing: Estimation of nucleated cell counts was performed using reference gene primer amplification. Libraries were prepared by immunoSEQ multiplex PCR; TCRdb keeps only in-frame clonotypes and omits some of them. V, J and clone size were drawn from that table, and D and trimming were deduced from the DNA. The sample has hundreds of thousands of clones; around 80% are singletons. This CDR3 is built from 16 residues. The V gene end was trimmed by 9 bases and the J gene end by 4 bases; junction bases not matched to a gene: 11. Per the germline V gene, CDR1 is KGHSH and CDR2 is LQKENI. Followed longitudinally, the Seattle patients had been enrolled during active infection.

Sequencing input: peripheral blood. The source of this sequence is a woman aged 30 to 39 with COVID-19, enrolled during active disease. The genes are TRBV18 and TRBJ2-1, with 11 bases matching TRBD2. CDR3 coding DNA: TGTGCCAGTCGAGCCGGGACTAGCGGCTGGTACAATGAGCAGTTCTTC. This sequence encodes CASRAGTSGWYNEQFF.